The rows below give T cell receptor beta chains drawn from one sample of a study of shared clonotypes between healthy human individuals. The repertoire was sequenced with immunoSEQ multiplex PCR; TCRdb's copy has only in-frame clones and lacks some. In the table there are 550,000 to 700,000 clones, less than 80% of which are singletons. Sequencing was carried out using memory CD4+ T cells sorted from blood. These receptors all come from a woman between 25 and 40 years old in good health. The CDR3 runs from the conserved cysteine through the conserved F or W. The order of the fields is clone size, J gene, V gene, D gene, CDR3 protein, CDR3 DNA. The D gene is left open where the match is weak. Size values are once, few and many counts, or a class for expanded clones, and some rows have none.

>many|TRBJ2-7|TRBV6-5|TRBD1
CASSRAADRAREQYF
TGTGCCAGCAGCCGTGCCGCGGACAGGGCTCGGGAGCAGTACTTC
>NA|TRBJ2-2|TRBV11-2|TRBD1
CASSSTGVETGELFF
TGTGCCAGCAGCTCGACAGGGGTGGAAACCGGGGAGCTGTTTTTT
>NA|TRBJ1-2|TRBV5-8|NA
CASSWGTYGYTF
TGTGCCAGCAGCTGGGGGACGTACGGCTACACCTTC
>once|TRBJ2-3|TRBV5-1|TRBD2
CASSLKLAGNTDTQYF
TGCGCCAGCAGCTTGAAACTAGCGGGAAACACAGATACGCAGTATTTT
>NA|TRBJ2-1|TRBV19|NA
CASSPGRWNNEQFF
TGTGCCAGTAGTCCGGGACGCTGGAACAATGAGCAGTTCTTC
>NA|TRBJ2-7|TRBV29-1|TRBD1
CSVGAGTGGDEQYF
TGCAGCGTCGGTGCCGGGACAGGGGGCGACGAGCAGTACTTC
>NA|TRBJ2-3|TRBV28|NA
CASSFSSVPQDTQYF
TGTGCCAGCAGTTTCTCTAGCGTGCCGCAAGATACGCAGTATTTT
>NA|TRBJ2-4|TRBV28|TRBD1
CASSLSIGTANIQYF
TGTGCCAGCAGTTTATCTATCGGGACAGCAAACATTCAGTACTTC
>NA|TRBJ2-7|TRBV19|NA
CASSKLGDSPDEQYF
TGTGCCAGTAGTAAGCTCGGGGATTCCCCGGACGAGCAGTACTTC
>NA|TRBJ2-1|TRBV7-9|TRBD1
CASSLEVRTGGSSEQFF
TGTGCCAGCAGCTTAGAGGTGAGGACAGGGGGGTCCAGTGAGCAGTTCTTC
>NA|TRBJ2-7|TRBV6-5|TRBD1
CASRGTNEQYF
TGCGCCAGCAGGGGGACCAACGAGCAGTACTTC